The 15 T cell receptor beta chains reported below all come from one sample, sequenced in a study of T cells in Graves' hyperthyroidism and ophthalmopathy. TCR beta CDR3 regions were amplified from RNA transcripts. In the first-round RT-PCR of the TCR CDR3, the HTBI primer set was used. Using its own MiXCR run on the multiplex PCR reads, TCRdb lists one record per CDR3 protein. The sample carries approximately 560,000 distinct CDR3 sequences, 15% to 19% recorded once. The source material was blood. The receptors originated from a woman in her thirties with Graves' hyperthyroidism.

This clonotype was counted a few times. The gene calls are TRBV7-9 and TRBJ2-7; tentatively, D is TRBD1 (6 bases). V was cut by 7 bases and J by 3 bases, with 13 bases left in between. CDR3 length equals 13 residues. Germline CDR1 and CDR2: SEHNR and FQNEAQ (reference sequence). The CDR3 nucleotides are TGTGCCAGCACCCAGGACAGCTTCTACGAGCAGTACTTC. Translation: CASTQDSFYEQYF.

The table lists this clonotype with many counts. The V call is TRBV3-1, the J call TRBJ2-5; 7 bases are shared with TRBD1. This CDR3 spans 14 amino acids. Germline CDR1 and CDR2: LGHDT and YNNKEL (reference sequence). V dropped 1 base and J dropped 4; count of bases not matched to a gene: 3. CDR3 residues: CASSQVRQGETQYF. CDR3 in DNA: TGTGCCAGCAGCCAAGTCAGACAGGGAGAGACCCAGTACTTC.

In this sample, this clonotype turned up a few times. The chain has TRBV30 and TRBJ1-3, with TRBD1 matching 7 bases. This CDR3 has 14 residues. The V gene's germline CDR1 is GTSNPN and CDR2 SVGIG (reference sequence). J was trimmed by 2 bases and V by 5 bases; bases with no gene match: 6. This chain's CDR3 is CAWLQGVAGNTIYF. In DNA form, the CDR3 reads TGTGCCTGGCTGCAGGGGGTCGCTGGAAACACCATATATTTT.

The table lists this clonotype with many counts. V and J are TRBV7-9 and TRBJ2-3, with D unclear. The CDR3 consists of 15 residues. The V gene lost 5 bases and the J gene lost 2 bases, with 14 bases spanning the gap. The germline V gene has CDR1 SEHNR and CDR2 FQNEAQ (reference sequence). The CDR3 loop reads CASSPALTYTDTQYF. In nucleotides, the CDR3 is TGTGCCAGCAGCCCGGCCCTAACGTACACAGATACGCAGTATTTT.

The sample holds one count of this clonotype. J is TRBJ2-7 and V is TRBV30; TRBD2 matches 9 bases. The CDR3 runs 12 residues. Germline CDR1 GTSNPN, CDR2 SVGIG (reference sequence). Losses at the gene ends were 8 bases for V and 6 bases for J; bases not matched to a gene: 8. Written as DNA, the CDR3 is TGTGCCGGGGGCGGGAGGGCCCTCGAGCAGTACTTC. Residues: CAGGGRALEQYF. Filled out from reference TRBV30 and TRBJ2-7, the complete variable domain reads SQTIHQWPATLVQPVGSPLSLECTVEGTSNPNLYWYRQAAGRGLQLLFYSVGIGQISSEVPQNLSASRPQDRQFILSSKKLLLSDSGFYLCAGGGRALEQYFGPGTRLTVT.

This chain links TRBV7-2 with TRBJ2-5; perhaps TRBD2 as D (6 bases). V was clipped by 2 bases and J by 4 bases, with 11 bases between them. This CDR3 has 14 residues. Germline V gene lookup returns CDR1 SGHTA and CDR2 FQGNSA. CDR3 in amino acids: CASSLLGGGETQYF. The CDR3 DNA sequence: TGTGCCAGCAGCTTACTGGGGGGTGGAGAGACCCAGTACTTC. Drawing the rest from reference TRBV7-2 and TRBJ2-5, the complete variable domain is GAGVSQSPSNKVTEKGKDVELRCDPISGHTALYWYRQSLGQGLEFLIYFQGNSAPDKSGLPSDRFSAERTGGSVSTLTIQRTQQEDSAVYLCASSLLGGGETQYFGPGTRLLVL.

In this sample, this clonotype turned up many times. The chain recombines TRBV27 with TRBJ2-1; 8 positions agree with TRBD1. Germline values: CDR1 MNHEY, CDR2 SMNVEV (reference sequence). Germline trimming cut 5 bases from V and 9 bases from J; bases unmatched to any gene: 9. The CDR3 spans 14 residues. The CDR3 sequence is CASSISTGGGEQFF. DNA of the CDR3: TGTGCCAGCAGTATCTCCACAGGGGGTGGTGAGCAGTTCTTC.

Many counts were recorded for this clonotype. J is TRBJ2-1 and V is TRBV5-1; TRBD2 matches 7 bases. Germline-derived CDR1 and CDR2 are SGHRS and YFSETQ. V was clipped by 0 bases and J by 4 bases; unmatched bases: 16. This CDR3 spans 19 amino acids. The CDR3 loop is CASSLGLAGQSDPYNEQFF. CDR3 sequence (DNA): TGCGCCAGCAGCTTGGGGTTAGCGGGTCAATCGGACCCTTACAATGAGCAGTTCTTC.

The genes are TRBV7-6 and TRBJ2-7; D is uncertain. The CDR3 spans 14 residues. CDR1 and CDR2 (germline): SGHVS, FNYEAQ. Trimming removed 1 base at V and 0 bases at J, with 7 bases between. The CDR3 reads CASSLGAFSYEQYF. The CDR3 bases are TGTGCCAGCAGCTTAGGAGCCTTCTCCTACGAGCAGTACTTC.

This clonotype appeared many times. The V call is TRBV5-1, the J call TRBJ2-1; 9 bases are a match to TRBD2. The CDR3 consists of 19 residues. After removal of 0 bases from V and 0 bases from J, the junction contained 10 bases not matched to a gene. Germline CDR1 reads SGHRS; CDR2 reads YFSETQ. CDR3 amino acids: CASSLEGSGSFSSYNEQFF. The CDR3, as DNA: TGCGCCAGCAGCTTGGAGGGTAGCGGGAGTTTCAGCTCCTACAATGAGCAGTTCTTC.

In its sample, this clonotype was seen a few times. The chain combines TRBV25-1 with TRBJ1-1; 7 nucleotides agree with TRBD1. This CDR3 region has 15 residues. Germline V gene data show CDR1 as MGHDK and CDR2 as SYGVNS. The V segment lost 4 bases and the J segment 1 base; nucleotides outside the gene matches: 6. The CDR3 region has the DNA TGTGCCAGCAGTGCCTGGGACAGCAGGAACACTGAAGCTTTCTTT. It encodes CASSAWDSRNTEAFF.

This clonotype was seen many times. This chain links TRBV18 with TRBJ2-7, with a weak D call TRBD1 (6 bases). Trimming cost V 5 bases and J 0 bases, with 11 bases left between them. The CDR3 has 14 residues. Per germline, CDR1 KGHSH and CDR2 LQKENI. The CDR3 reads CASSNRDTSYEQYF. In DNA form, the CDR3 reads TGTGCCAGCTCAAACCGGGACACCTCCTACGAGCAGTACTTC.

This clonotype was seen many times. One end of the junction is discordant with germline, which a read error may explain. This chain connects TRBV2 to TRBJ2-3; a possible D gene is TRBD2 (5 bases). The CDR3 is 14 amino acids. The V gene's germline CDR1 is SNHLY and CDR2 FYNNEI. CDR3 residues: CASSETTSTDTQYF. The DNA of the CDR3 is TGCGCCAGCAGTGAGACTACTAGCACAGATACGCAGTATTTT. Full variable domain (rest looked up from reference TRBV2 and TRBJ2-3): EPEVTQTPSHQVTQMGQEVILRCVPISNHLYFYWYRQILGQKVEFLVSFYNNEISEKSEIFDDQFSVERPDGSNFTLKIRSTKLEDSAMYFCASSETTSTDTQYFGPGTRLTVL.

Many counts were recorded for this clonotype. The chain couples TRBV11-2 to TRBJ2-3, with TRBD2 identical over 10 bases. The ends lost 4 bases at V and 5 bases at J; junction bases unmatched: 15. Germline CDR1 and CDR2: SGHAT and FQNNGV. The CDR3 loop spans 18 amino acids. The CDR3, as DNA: TGTGCCAGCAGCTCCCATCTAGCGGGAGCTGGGAGGTTAGATACGCAGTATTTT. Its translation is CASSSHLAGAGRLDTQYF.

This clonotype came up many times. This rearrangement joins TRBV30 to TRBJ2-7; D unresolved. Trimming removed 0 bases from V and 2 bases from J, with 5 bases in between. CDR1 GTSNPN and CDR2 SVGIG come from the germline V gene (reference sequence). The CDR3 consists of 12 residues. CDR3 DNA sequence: TGTGCCTGGAGTGTAGGGACCTACGAGCAGTACTTC. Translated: CAWSVGTYEQYF.